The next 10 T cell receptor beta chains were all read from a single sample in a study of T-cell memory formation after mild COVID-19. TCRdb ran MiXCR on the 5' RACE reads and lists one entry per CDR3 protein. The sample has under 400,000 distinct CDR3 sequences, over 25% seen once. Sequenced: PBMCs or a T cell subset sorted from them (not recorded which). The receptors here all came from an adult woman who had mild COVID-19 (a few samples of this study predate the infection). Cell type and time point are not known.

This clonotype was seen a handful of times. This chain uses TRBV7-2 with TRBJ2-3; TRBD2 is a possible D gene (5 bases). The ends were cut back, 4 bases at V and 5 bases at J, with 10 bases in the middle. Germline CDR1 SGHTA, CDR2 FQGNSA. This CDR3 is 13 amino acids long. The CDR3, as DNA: TGTGCCAGCAGCTACGCGCGGGTAGATACGCAGTATTTT. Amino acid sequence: CASSYARVDTQYF. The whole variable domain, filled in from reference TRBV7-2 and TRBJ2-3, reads GAGVSQSPSNKVTEKGKDVELRCDPISGHTALYWYRQSLGQGLEFLIYFQGNSAPDKSGLPSDRFSAERTGGSVSTLTIQRTQQEDSAVYLCASSYARVDTQYFGPGTRLTVL.

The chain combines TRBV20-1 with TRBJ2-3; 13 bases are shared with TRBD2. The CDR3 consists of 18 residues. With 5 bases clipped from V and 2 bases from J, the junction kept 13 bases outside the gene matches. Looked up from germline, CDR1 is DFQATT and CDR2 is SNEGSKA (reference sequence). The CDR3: CSASGTSGIPPPTDTQYF. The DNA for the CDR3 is TGCAGTGCTTCCGGGACTAGCGGGATCCCTCCCCCCACAGATACGCAGTATTTT.

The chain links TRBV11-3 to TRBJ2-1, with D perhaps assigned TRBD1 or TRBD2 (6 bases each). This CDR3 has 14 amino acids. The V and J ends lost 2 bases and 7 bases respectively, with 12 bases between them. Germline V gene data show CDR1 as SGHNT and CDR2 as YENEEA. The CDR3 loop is CASSLLRGRNEQFF. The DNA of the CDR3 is TGTGCCAGCAGCTTACTGAGGGGGAGGAATGAGCAGTTCTTC.

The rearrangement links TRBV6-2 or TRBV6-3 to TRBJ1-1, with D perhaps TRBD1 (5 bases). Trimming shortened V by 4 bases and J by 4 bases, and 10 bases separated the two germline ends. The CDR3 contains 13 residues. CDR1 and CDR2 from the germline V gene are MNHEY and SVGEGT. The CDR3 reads CASSWDEGTEAFF. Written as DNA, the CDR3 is TGTGCCAGCAGTTGGGACGAGGGCACTGAAGCTTTCTTT.

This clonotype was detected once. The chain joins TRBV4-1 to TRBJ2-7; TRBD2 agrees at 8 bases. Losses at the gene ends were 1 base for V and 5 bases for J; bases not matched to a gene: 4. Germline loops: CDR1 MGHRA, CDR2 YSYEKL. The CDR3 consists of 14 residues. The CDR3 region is CASSQVGTRHEQYF. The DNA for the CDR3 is TGCGCCAGCAGCCAAGTAGGGACTAGACACGAGCAGTACTTC.

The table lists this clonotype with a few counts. DNA of the CDR3: TGTGCCAGCACCGTACGAGGGGGCGGGGAGACCCAGTACTTC. As protein: CASTVRGGGETQYF. The genes are TRBV12-3 or TRBV12-4 and TRBJ2-5, with 7 bases aligning to TRBD1. V was clipped by 7 bases and J by 5 bases; unmatched bases: 10. The CDR3 contains 14 residues.

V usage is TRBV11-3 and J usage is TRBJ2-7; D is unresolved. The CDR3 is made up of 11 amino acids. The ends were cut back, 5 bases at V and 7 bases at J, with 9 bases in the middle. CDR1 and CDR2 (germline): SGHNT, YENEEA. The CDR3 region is CASSMDREQYF. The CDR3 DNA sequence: TGTGCCAGCAGCATGGACCGGGAGCAGTACTTC.

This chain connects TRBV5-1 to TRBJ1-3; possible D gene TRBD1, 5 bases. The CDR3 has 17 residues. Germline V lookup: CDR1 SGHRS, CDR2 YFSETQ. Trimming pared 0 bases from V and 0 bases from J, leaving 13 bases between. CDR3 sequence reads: CASSLDLRVRSGNTIYF. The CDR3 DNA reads TGCGCCAGCAGCTTGGATCTCAGGGTGCGCTCTGGAAACACCATATATTTT.

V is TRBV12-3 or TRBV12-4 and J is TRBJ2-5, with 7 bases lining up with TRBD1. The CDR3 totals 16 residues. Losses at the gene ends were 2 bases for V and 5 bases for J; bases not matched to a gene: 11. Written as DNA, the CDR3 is TGTGCCAGCAGTTTAATCGACAGGGTGATATCGGAGACCCAGTACTTC. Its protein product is CASSLIDRVISETQYF.

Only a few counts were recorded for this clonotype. CDR3 bases: TGTGCCAGCAGCCCCCGACTAGCGGCCTACGAGCAGTACTTC. It encodes CASSPRLAAYEQYF. This chain uses TRBV3-1 with TRBJ2-7; TRBD2 agrees at 9 bases. Germline V gene sequence: CDR1 LGHDT, CDR2 YNNKEL (reference sequence). Losses at the gene ends were 4 bases for V and 2 bases for J; bases not matched to a gene: 3. The length of the CDR3 is 14 residues.